A selection of T cell receptor beta chains follows, all from one sample in a study of OX40 agonist ivuxolimab in advanced cancers. TCRdb keeps only in-frame clones here, not all; method: immunoSEQ multiplex PCR. The data contain tens of thousands of clones, approximately 82% of them singletons. Specimen: CD4+ or CD8+ T cells sorted from blood, collected in a trial of the OX40 agonist ivuxolimab. Receptors were obtained from an adult with an advanced solid tumor such as melanoma, head and neck, liver or kidney cancer. The CDR3 runs from the conserved cysteine through the conserved F or W. Each record gives: clone size, V gene, D gene, J gene, CDR3 DNA, CDR3 protein. The D gene is left open where the match is weak. Size tells how often a clone was seen (once, few, many) or the class of an expanded clone, and some rows leave it out.

-,TRBV11-3,-,TRBJ2-1,TGTGCCAGCAAGGGAGGTTGGGACAATGAGCAGTTCTTC,CASKGGWDNEQFF
once,TRBV19,-,TRBJ1-5,TGTGCCAGTAGTATATCCCCACCGGGCCAGCCCCAGCATTTT,CASSISPPGQPQHF
-,TRBV6-4,-,TRBJ1-2,TGTGCCAGCAGGACTCAGGGGTTTGGGGCCTATGGCTACACCTTC,CASRTQGFGAYGYTF
-,TRBV27,TRBD1,TRBJ1-1,TGTGCCAGCAGTTCCCAGGGGGACACTGAAGCTTTCTTT,CASSSQGDTEAFF
-,TRBV28,TRBD1,TRBJ1-4,TGTGCCAGCTCTGGACAGGGGGATGAAAAACTGTTTTTT,CASSGQGDEKLFF
-,TRBV19,TRBD2,TRBJ2-7,TGTGCCAGCCGAGGGGCTAGCGGGAGCGGCGAGCAGTACTTC,CASRGASGSGEQYF
-,TRBV19,-,TRBJ1-5,TGTGCCAGTAGCTCTCTTGGGCTCCAGGGCAATCAGCCCCAGCATTTT,CASSSLGLQGNQPQHF
-,TRBV10-2,-,TRBJ1-3,TGCGCCAGCAGTGATACGGACAGACGCTCTGGAAACACCATATATTTT,CASSDTDRRSGNTIYF
-,TRBV28,TRBD1,TRBJ1-2,TGTGCCAGCAGTCCCCCAGGCGACAGGGACTATGGCTACACCTTC,CASSPPGDRDYGYTF
-,TRBV6-6,TRBD1,TRBJ1-1,TGTGCCAGCAGTTACGACAGGGTGACTGAAGCTTTCTTT,CASSYDRVTEAFF
once,TRBV7-9,-,TRBJ2-5,TGTGCCAGCAGCTTATCGGCGGAAGAGACCCAGTACTTC,CASSLSAEETQYF
once,TRBV6-6,TRBD1,TRBJ1-1,TGTGCCAGCAGTGGGGGGACAGCACCAATGAACACTGAAGCTTTCTTT,CASSGGTAPMNTEAFF
once,TRBV10-2,-,TRBJ2-1,TGCGCCAGCAGTGAGGGGCCAGCCGACGTTCAGGCTGAGCAGTTCTTC,CASSEGPADVQAEQFF
-,TRBV2,-,TRBJ1-2,TGTGCCAGCAGTAGTGAGACTAACTATGGCTACACCTTC,CASSSETNYGYTF
once,TRBV6-1,-,TRBJ2-3,TGTGCCAGCAGTGAGGGAAGGGCCGCCACAGATACGCAGTATTTT,CASSEGRAATDTQYF
few,TRBV28,TRBD1,TRBJ2-4,TGTGCCAGCAGTTTAAGTGGACAGGGGGCGAACATTCAGTACTTC,CASSLSGQGANIQYF